The 32 T cell receptor beta chains given below trace back to one sample, sequenced in a study of shared clonotypes between healthy human individuals. The assay was immunoSEQ multiplex PCR, and TCRdb's table has in-frame clones only and misses some. Here the sample spans 2 million to 2.5 million clones, about 90% being singletons. The sample comprised naive CD4+ T cells from PBMCs. Noted subset: CD45RA+ positively selected. These receptors were collected from a man aged 18 to 29 in good health. Some clones in this sample may be carry-over from other donors' samples.

The rearrangement uses TRBV29-1 and TRBJ2-7, with D perhaps TRBD2 (5 bases). The V gene lost 5 bases and the J gene lost 7 bases, with 15 bases spanning the gap. Germline CDR1 and CDR2: SQVTM and ANQGSEA. The CDR3 is made up of 12 amino acids. CDR3 DNA sequence: TGCAGCGTTAATCCGGGATCGGGGGAGCAGTACTTC. This translates into CSVNPGSGEQYF.

This rearrangement joins TRBV2 to TRBJ2-5; D unclear. This CDR3 region has 14 residues. Trimming pared 2 bases from V and 3 bases from J, leaving 10 bases between. Germline V CDR1 and CDR2: SNHLY, FYNNEI. CDR3 residues: CASSEWTEKETQYF. In DNA form, the CDR3 reads TGTGCCAGCAGTGAATGGACGGAAAAAGAGACCCAGTACTTC.

Notes on this clone: The same CDR3 also results from other DNA sequences found in this sample. This chain links TRBV5-4 with TRBJ2-2; the match to TRBD1 covers 8 bases. The J segment lost 5 bases and the V segment lost 2 bases, leaving 5 bases of the junction unmatched. This CDR3 has 15 residues. Germline V lookup: CDR1 SGHNT, CDR2 YYREEE (reference sequence). The chain's CDR3 is CASSFGQGATGELFF. CDR3 DNA sequence: TGTGCCAGCAGCTTCGGGCAGGGGGCAACCGGGGAGCTGTTTTTT.

The CDR3 sequence is CASSFGGQSSGNTIYF. Here the CDR3 DNA reads TGTGCCAGCAGCTTCGGAGGACAGTCCTCTGGAAACACCATATATTTT. This chain uses TRBV5-4 with TRBJ1-3, with a tentative D call TRBD1 (6 bases). Trimming cost V 2 bases and J 0 bases, with 12 bases left between them. The CDR3 has 16 residues. Germline assignment: CDR1 SGHNT and CDR2 YYREEE (reference sequence).

The chain carries TRBV19 and TRBJ1-5; maybe TRBD1 (5 bases). Germline-derived CDR1 and CDR2 are LNHDA and SQIVND (reference sequence). The V end was cut by 4 bases, the J end by 9 bases, with 22 bases between. CDR3 length equals 16 residues. The CDR3 region has the DNA TGTGCCAGTAGTAAGACCGGGACTCCTCCTAGTCTGCCCCAGCATTTT. It yields the protein CASSKTGTPPSLPQHF.

In this sample, this clone turned up once. The V and J genes are TRBV19 and TRBJ1-5; D may be TRBD1 (5 bases). V lost 5 bases and J lost 7, with 12 bases in between. The CDR3 contains 13 residues. Germline lookup yields CDR1 LNHDA and CDR2 SQIVND (reference sequence). The CDR3 DNA reads TGTGCCAGTAGTGAAGGGGCCTGGCAGCCCCAGCATTTT. Translated: CASSEGAWQPQHF.

V is TRBV7-2 and J is TRBJ2-1, with D possibly being TRBD2 (5 bases). V was pared by 1 base and J by 3 bases, with 19 bases between. The CDR3 runs 18 residues. Germline V gene lookup returns CDR1 SGHTA and CDR2 FQGNSA. The CDR3 DNA reads TGTGCCAGCAGCTTAGGGGTCTGGGGAGTGGGGATCTACAATGAGCAGTTCTTC. Translation gives CASSLGVWGVGIYNEQFF.

The rearrangement uses TRBV7-2 and TRBJ1-1; possibly TRBD1 for D (6 bases). This CDR3 region has 16 residues. V was cut by 1 base and J by 5 bases, with 17 bases left in between. CDR1 and CDR2 from the germline V gene are SGHTA and FQGNSA. The chain's CDR3 is CASSLVRGGVWTEAFF. CDR3 bases: TGTGCCAGCAGCTTAGTCAGGGGCGGGGTGTGGACTGAAGCTTTCTTT.

This chain connects TRBV28 to TRBJ1-1; D is ambiguous. Trimming cost V 2 bases and J 3 bases, with 13 bases left between them. The germline V gene encodes CDR1 MDHEN and CDR2 SYDVKM. CDR3 length: 15 amino acids. The CDR3 bases are TGTGCCAGCAGTTTAACGGGCCCCGGGGACACTGAAGCTTTCTTT. Protein: CASSLTGPGDTEAFF.

With respect to this clone: Within the sample, other DNA sequences also encode this same CDR3. V usage is TRBV9 and J usage is TRBJ2-3; TRBD2 might be the D (7 bases). Trimming left V 4 bases short and J 3 bases short, with 12 bases between. Germline CDR1 reads SGDLS; CDR2 reads YYNGEE. This CDR3 spans 14 amino acids. The CDR3 is CASSPRGATDTQYF. CDR3 bases: TGTGCCAGCAGCCCCCGGGGGGCTACAGATACGCAGTATTTT.

V and J are TRBV6-5 and TRBJ1-5; tentative D call: TRBD1 (5 bases). V was cut by 6 bases and J by 4 bases, with 10 bases left in between. CDR3 length: 13 residues. Germline assignment: CDR1 MNHEY and CDR2 SVGAGI. The CDR3 sequence: CASSWGRNQPQHF. DNA of the CDR3: TGTGCCAGCAGCTGGGGCAGGAATCAGCCCCAGCATTTT.

Note on this clone: Other DNA sequences of this sample code for an identical CDR3. The rearrangement links TRBV6-5 to TRBJ2-1; possibly TRBD1 for D (6 bases). The CDR3 has 16 residues. CDR1 MNHEY and CDR2 SVGAGI come from the germline V gene. Trimming pared 0 bases from V and 0 bases from J, leaving 9 bases between. The CDR3 protein is CASSYSGASSYNEQFF. CDR3 DNA sequence: TGTGCCAGCAGTTACTCGGGGGCGAGCTCCTACAATGAGCAGTTCTTC.

The chain couples TRBV7-2 to TRBJ1-4; the D is unclear. The CDR3 runs to 14 residues. The V end lost 4 bases, the J end lost 7 bases, and 13 bases lay between the germline ends. Looked up from germline, CDR1 is SGHTA and CDR2 is FQGNSA. The CDR3 DNA reads TGTGCCAGCAGCTCCCCAGGTCCGGGTGAAAAACTGTTTTTT. Its translation is CASSSPGPGEKLFF.

CDR3 residues: CARSLTSDRPTDTQYF. The CDR3 DNA reads as TGTGCCAGAAGCCTCACGTCGGACAGGCCCACAGATACGCAGTATTTT. The chain carries TRBV5-3 and TRBJ2-3; TRBD1 matches 7 bases. TRBV5-3 is known as an ORF, though its function is uncertain. Trimming at V came to 4 bases and at J to 2 bases, leaving 10 bases not matched to a gene. The CDR3 totals 16 residues.

This clone was picked up one time. Other nucleotide sequences in the sample specify the same CDR3. The chain combines TRBV25-1 with TRBJ1-4; 8 bases agree with TRBD1. The V and J ends lost 2 bases and 6 bases, in that order; junction bases with no gene match: 5. In germline, CDR1 is MGHDK, CDR2 SYGVNS. The CDR3 is made up of 15 amino acids. The CDR3 sequence is CASSEPGQGDEKLFF. The CDR3 nucleotides read TGTGCCAGCAGTGAACCCGGACAGGGAGATGAAAAACTGTTTTTT. Looking up the rest from reference TRBV25-1 and TRBJ1-4 gives the full variable domain: EADIYQTPRYLVIGTGKKITLECSQTMGHDKMYWYQQDPGMELHLIHYSYGVNSTEKGDLSSESTVSRIRTEHFPLTLESARPSHTSQYLCASSEPGQGDEKLFFGSGTQLSVL.

CDR3 region: CASSQGGRGTADTQYF. In nucleotides, the CDR3 is TGCGCCAGCAGCCAGGGGGGACGCGGGACCGCAGATACGCAGTATTTT. V is TRBV4-3 and J is TRBJ2-3; D might be TRBD2 (6 bases). This CDR3 is 16 amino acids long. V lost 3 bases, J lost 4 bases, and 17 bases lay in between. The germline V gene encodes CDR1 LGHNA and CDR2 YSLEER.

The chain recombines TRBV30 with TRBJ2-1, with a possible D match to TRBD2 (6 bases). CDR3 length: 14 amino acids. V lost 5 bases to trimming and J lost 0 bases, with 11 bases between them. Per the germline V gene, CDR1 is GTSNPN and CDR2 is SVGIG (reference sequence). For the CDR3, the DNA is TGTGCCTGGGGAGCGGGTAGCTCCTACAATGAGCAGTTCTTC. It encodes CAWGAGSSYNEQFF.

The V and J genes are TRBV7-9 and TRBJ2-3; tentatively, D is TRBD1 or TRBD2 (6 bases each). This CDR3 spans 15 amino acids. Germline CDR1 and CDR2: SEHNR and FQNEAQ (reference sequence). Trimming took off 7 bases at V and 1 base at J, with 15 bases between the two ends. CDR3 nucleotides: TGTGCCAGCAACGAACTGGGGGGCGGCACAGATACGCAGTATTTT. Amino acid sequence: CASNELGGGTDTQYF.

The chain's CDR3 is CATSTSDGTTDTQYF. The CDR3, as DNA: TGTGCCACCAGCACCTCCGACGGCACCACAGATACGCAGTATTTT. This rearrangement joins TRBV15 to TRBJ2-3; unclear D gene. Trimming stripped 4 bases from V and 2 bases from J, with 13 bases between. CDR3 length: 15 residues. Germline-derived CDR1 and CDR2 are LNHNV and YYDKDF (reference sequence).

This chain joins TRBV7-2 and TRBJ1-1, with a weak D call TRBD1 (5 bases). The CDR3 has 14 residues. The V end was cut by 0 bases, the J end by 3 bases, with 8 bases between. From germline, CDR1 is SGHTA and CDR2 FQGNSA. CDR3 DNA sequence: TGTGCCAGCAGCTTAGCAGGGGCTGACACTGAAGCTTTCTTT. Protein product: CASSLAGADTEAFF.

V and J are TRBV9 and TRBJ2-3; 13 positions match TRBD2. Germline loops: CDR1 SGDLS, CDR2 YYNGEE. Losses at the gene ends were 1 base for V and 1 base for J; bases not matched to a gene: 12. This CDR3 has 20 amino acids. CDR3 in amino acids: CASSVTLGLAGYLGTDTQYF. The CDR3 region has the DNA TGTGCCAGCAGCGTAACACTGGGACTAGCGGGATATTTGGGCACAGATACGCAGTATTTT.

The V and J genes are TRBV4-2 and TRBJ2-1, with D perhaps assigned TRBD1 or TRBD2 (5 bases each). The CDR3 sequence is 14 residues long. Germline lookup yields CDR1 LGHNA and CDR2 YNFKEQ. V was pared by 0 bases and J by 7 bases, with 10 bases between. The CDR3, as DNA: TGTGCCAGCAGCCAAGATTGGGGGTGGAATGAGCAGTTCTTC. Residues: CASSQDWGWNEQFF.

This chain joins TRBV5-6 and TRBJ1-2; D is unclear. V was clipped by 3 bases and J by 3 bases, with 6 bases between them. CDR1 SGHDT and CDR2 YYEEEE come from the germline V gene. The CDR3 runs to 12 residues. The CDR3 coding sequence is TGTGCCAGCAGCTGGAGAGACTATGGCTACACCTTC. Translated, it gives CASSWRDYGYTF.

V gene TRBV6-1 combines with J gene TRBJ2-1; D is unclear. Trimming cost V 4 bases and J 0 bases, with 22 bases left between them. Germline V lookup: CDR1 MNHNS, CDR2 SASEGT. The CDR3 length is 19 residues. The CDR3 spells CASSGREKLDLSSYNEQFF. Here the CDR3 DNA reads TGTGCCAGCAGTGGTAGGGAAAAATTGGATCTCAGCTCCTACAATGAGCAGTTCTTC.

V usage is TRBV25-1 and J usage is TRBJ2-1; D gene unclear. V lost 4 bases and J lost 9, with 10 bases in between. CDR3 size: 12 residues. Germline CDR1 MGHDK, CDR2 SYGVNS. DNA for the CDR3: TGTGCCAGCAGTGGCTATTGGGGTGAGCAGTTCTTC. It encodes CASSGYWGEQFF.

This clone was seen a handful of times. This sequence joins TRBV7-8 and TRBJ1-2, with 7 positions matching TRBD1. The V segment lost 5 bases and the J segment 7 bases; nucleotides outside the gene matches: 13. From germline, CDR1 is SGHVS and CDR2 FQNEAQ. The CDR3 runs to 15 residues. The CDR3 DNA is TGTGCCAGCAGCCCCGGGACAGCCTGGGGCCTTGGCTACACCTTC. Amino acids: CASSPGTAWGLGYTF.

This chain connects TRBV5-1 to TRBJ2-7; D is perhaps TRBD2 (7 bases). The CDR3 has 14 amino acids. Deletions cut 4 bases from V and 7 bases from J, with 18 bases between. Germline values: CDR1 SGHRS, CDR2 YFSETQ. CDR3 bases: TGCGCCAGCAGCCTACGACAGGAGCGGGGAGAGCAGTACTTC. It is translated as CASSLRQERGEQYF.

A word on this clone: This sample also contains other DNA sequences that code for the same CDR3. J is TRBJ1-4 and V is TRBV5-1; weak D call: TRBD1 (6 bases). CDR3 length: 14 residues. Germline V gives CDR1 SGHRS, CDR2 YFSETQ. Trimming took off 3 bases at V and 2 bases at J, with 8 bases between the two ends. CDR3 sequence (DNA): TGCGCCAGCAGCTCGGGGGCCACTAATGAAAAACTGTTTTTT. This gives the protein CASSSGATNEKLFF.

Concerning this clone itself: The germline gene is not matched at one end of the junction; a read error may be the cause. This sequence joins TRBV29-1 and TRBJ1-2, with a tentative D call TRBD1 (5 bases). The CDR3 is 9 amino acids. Germline CDR1 and CDR2: SQVTM and ANQGSEA. The CDR3 is CSVDRQLVF. CDR3 coding DNA: TGCAGCGTTGATAGACAGCTAGTCTTC.

There are a few counts of this clone. Here the CDR3 reads CAWSVRQGLGNTIYF. Written as DNA, the CDR3 is TGTGCCTGGAGTGTACGACAGGGCCTAGGAAACACCATATATTTT. The J gene is TRBJ1-3, the V gene TRBV30; 7 nucleotides agree with TRBD1. The J segment lost 4 bases and the V segment lost 0 bases, leaving 6 bases of the junction unmatched. The CDR3 is 15 amino acids. CDR1 is GTSNPN and CDR2 is SVGIG in the germline V gene (reference sequence). Full variable domain (rest looked up from reference TRBV30 and TRBJ1-3): SQTIHQWPATLVQPVGSPLSLECTVEGTSNPNLYWYRQAAGRGLQLLFYSVGIGQISSEVPQNLSASRPQDRQFILSSKKLLLSDSGFYLCAWSVRQGLGNTIYFGEGSWLTVV.

The J gene is TRBJ2-3, the V gene TRBV5-1; 9 bases agree with TRBD2. The length of the CDR3 is 16 residues. V was pared by 4 bases and J by 4 bases, with 10 bases of the junction left unmatched. Germline lookup yields CDR1 SGHRS and CDR2 YFSETQ. CDR3 region: CASSDGTSSGSDTQYF. DNA of the CDR3: TGCGCCAGCAGCGACGGGACTAGCAGCGGATCAGATACGCAGTATTTT.

The chain is built from TRBV5-4 and TRBJ2-1; 12 bases match TRBD2. The CDR3 sequence is 18 residues long. Trimming took 4 bases from V and 1 from J; bases not matched to a gene: 9. Germline V gene data show CDR1 as SGHNT and CDR2 as YYREEE (reference sequence). CDR3 bases: TGTGCCAGCAGCCGCCCGACTAGCGGGAGTATGTCCTACAATGAGCAGTTCTTC. Encoded protein: CASSRPTSGSMSYNEQFF.